This passage covers 30 T cell receptor beta chains from one sample sequenced in a study of blood T cell repertoires in COVID-19. Using immunoSEQ multiplex PCR, the repertoire was profiled, and TCRdb retains in-frame clones only, with some absent. This sample carries 120,000 or so clones, 82% of them seen once, and the ten largest clones take about 4.2%. The sequencing input was peripheral blood. These receptors all come from a woman aged 65 to 85 with acute or convalescent COVID-19.

The chain uses TRBV27 and TRBJ1-1; a possible D gene is TRBD1 (5 bases). Germline lookup yields CDR1 MNHEY and CDR2 SMNVEV (reference sequence). The CDR3 runs to 12 residues. The V and J ends lost 6 bases and 8 bases respectively, with 13 bases between them. The CDR3, as DNA: TGTGCCAGCAGCGTAACAGGAGGGGAAGCTTTCTTT. Translation gives CASSVTGGEAFF.

The chain recombines TRBV3-1 (or the pseudogene TRBV3-2) with TRBJ2-1; D is perhaps TRBD2 (5 bases). Germline loops: CDR1 LGHDT, CDR2 YNNKEL (reference sequence). With 1 base removed from V and 4 bases from J, the gap between germline ends came to 17 bases. The CDR3 sequence is 17 residues long. In DNA, the CDR3 is TGTGCCAGCAGCCAAGTTCTCGACACGCGGGCATACAATGAGCAGTTCTTC. Protein product: CASSQVLDTRAYNEQFF.

J is TRBJ1-2 and V is TRBV4-3, with TRBD1 as a possible D gene (5 bases). Germline-derived CDR1 and CDR2 are LGHNA and YSLEER. CDR3 length: 17 amino acids. Deletions cut 0 bases from V and 3 bases from J, with 17 bases between. The CDR3 DNA reads TGCGCCAGCAGCCAAGATCCCCTAAGACAGCATGACTATGGCTACACCTTC. Protein product: CASSQDPLRQHDYGYTF.

The chain is built from TRBV10-3 and TRBJ2-3; 9 bases map to TRBD2. V lost 4 bases, J lost 1 base, and 3 bases stayed unmatched. Looked up from germline, CDR1 is ENHRY and CDR2 is SYGVKD. CDR3 length: 15 amino acids. The CDR3 DNA reads as TGTGCCATCAGTGTAGTAGCGGGGGGCACAGATACGCAGTATTTT. Translation: CAISVVAGGTDTQYF.

V and J are TRBV20-1 and TRBJ1-1; no reliable D call. Trimming shortened V by 5 bases and J by 5 bases, and 18 bases separated the two germline ends. The CDR3 is 14 residues long. From germline, CDR1 is DFQATT and CDR2 SNEGSKA (reference sequence). The CDR3 bases are TGCAGTGCTCGTGAGCCGTCCGGGTGGACTGAAGCTTTCTTT. Translating it yields CSAREPSGWTEAFF.

The chain uses TRBV19 and TRBJ1-1; 8 positions match TRBD1. The germline CDR1 and CDR2 sequences are LNHDA and SQIVND (reference sequence). This CDR3 region has 13 residues. Germline trimming cut 4 bases from V and 10 bases from J; bases unmatched to any gene: 8. The chain's CDR3 is CASSRDRLNAAFF. The DNA of the CDR3 is TGTGCCAGTAGTAGGGACAGGCTGAACGCAGCTTTCTTT.

This clone was seen a handful of times. V and J are TRBV18 and TRBJ1-5; D perhaps matches TRBD1 (5 bases). Trimming removed 0 bases from V and 7 bases from J, with 10 bases in between. Germline V gene sequence: CDR1 KGHSH, CDR2 LQKENI. The length of the CDR3 is 14 residues. In DNA form, the CDR3 reads TGTGCCAGCTCACCACCGTGGGGCTCGCAGCCCCAGCATTTT. Translated, it gives CASSPPWGSQPQHF.

The chain carries TRBV10-2 and TRBJ1-1; D gene uncertain. Germline loops: CDR1 WSHSY, CDR2 SAAADI. This CDR3 region has 11 residues. Trimming took off 2 bases at V and 6 bases at J, with 4 bases between the two ends. The CDR3 DNA follows: TGCGCCAGCAGTGAGCTGTCTGAAGCTTTCTTT. Translating gives CASSELSEAFF.

This clone was detected only a few times. This chain connects TRBV7-3 to TRBJ2-3; 12 bases are shared with TRBD2. V shed 5 bases and J 6 bases; nucleotides not matched to a gene: 6. The CDR3 is 15 amino acids. The germline V gene encodes CDR1 SGHTA and CDR2 FQGTGA. CDR3 residues: CASSILGLAGDTQYF. The CDR3 bases are TGTGCCAGCAGCATTCTCGGACTAGCGGGGGATACGCAGTATTTT.

CDR3 sequence reads: CASSPSRELKLFF. The CDR3 DNA sequence: TGTGCCAGTAGTCCCTCCCGGGAATTAAAACTGTTTTTT. The chain couples TRBV19 to TRBJ1-4; D is uncertain. Germline CDR1 reads LNHDA; CDR2 reads SQIVND (reference sequence). V gave up 5 bases and J gave up 10 bases, with 14 bases separating them. This CDR3 is 13 amino acids long.

The V gene is TRBV9, the J gene TRBJ1-1; D unclear. V lost 0 bases and J lost 4, with 7 bases in between. The germline CDR1 and CDR2 sequences are SGDLS and YYNGEE. This CDR3 spans 13 amino acids. The CDR3 bases are TGTGCCAGCAGCGTAGCTACCACCACTGAAGCTTTCTTT. This gives the protein CASSVATTTEAFF. The variable domain in full, completed from reference TRBV9 and TRBJ1-1, reads DSGVTQTPKHLITATGQRVTLRCSPRSGDLSVYWYQQSLDQGLQFLIQYYNGEERAKGNILERFSAQQFPDLHSELNLSSLELGDSALYFCASSVATTTEAFFGQGTRLTVV.

The chain joins TRBV6-2 or TRBV6-3 to TRBJ1-2; TRBD1 is a possible D gene (6 bases). Trimming removed 2 bases at V and 7 bases at J, with 23 bases between. Looked up from germline, CDR1 is MNHEY and CDR2 is SVGEGT. The CDR3 has 17 amino acids. CDR3 nucleotides: TGTGCCAGCAGTTACCCCCGTAGATACAGGGATCCTTCTGGCTACACCTTC. Protein sequence: CASSYPRRYRDPSGYTF.

The chain uses TRBV30 and TRBJ2-7; the D call may be TRBD1 or TRBD2 (5 bases each). Per germline, CDR1 GTSNPN and CDR2 SVGIG (reference sequence). This CDR3 spans 13 amino acids. V was clipped by 5 bases and J by 2 bases, with 13 bases between them. The CDR3 nucleotides read TGTGCCTGGGGGAGACAGAGACCCTACGAGCAGTACTTC. This codes for CAWGRQRPYEQYF.

The chain combines TRBV4-3 with TRBJ2-2; D perhaps matches TRBD2 (5 bases). Trimming cost V 4 bases and J 5 bases, with 14 bases left between them. Germline lookup yields CDR1 LGHNA and CDR2 YSLEER. The CDR3 loop spans 15 amino acids. The DNA of the CDR3 is TGCGCCAGCAGCCCCGAGGGCCGCCGGACCGGGGAGCTGTTTTTT. Its translation is CASSPEGRRTGELFF.

The rearrangement links TRBV19 to TRBJ1-5; no firm D call. The CDR3 consists of 13 residues. Germline V gene data show CDR1 as LNHDA and CDR2 as SQIVND (reference sequence). Trimming removed 3 bases from V and 7 bases from J, with 10 bases in between. CDR3 in DNA: TGTGCCAGTAGTATCAGGTCTTTACAGCCCCAGCATTTT. This codes for CASSIRSLQPQHF.

This chain links TRBV7-9 with TRBJ1-1, with a weak D call TRBD1 (6 bases). The CDR3 is 15 residues long. Germline CDR1 reads SEHNR; CDR2 reads FQNEAQ (reference sequence). V was pared by 5 bases and J by 4 bases, with 17 bases between. CDR3 protein: CASSAGAHTGTEAFF. The CDR3 nucleotides read TGTGCCAGCAGCGCGGGGGCGCATACTGGCACTGAAGCTTTCTTT.

This clone was recorded a few times. The chain has TRBV2 and TRBJ1-6; a possible D gene is TRBD1 (6 bases). V lost 3 bases to trimming and J lost 14 bases, with 14 bases between them. Germline lookup yields CDR1 SNHLY and CDR2 FYNNEI. The CDR3 loop spans 13 amino acids. CDR3 in DNA: TGTGCCAGCAGTGAGAGCACAGGGTATACCCTCCACTTT. Translated: CASSESTGYTLHF.

The chain links TRBV18 to TRBJ2-7; 9 nucleotides agree with TRBD2. The germline gives CDR1 KGHSH, CDR2 LQKENI. This CDR3 is built from 14 residues. V lost 3 bases to trimming and J lost 1 base; unmatched junction nucleotides: 1. The CDR3 region has the DNA TGTGCCAGCTCACCGGGACTAGCTTCCTACGAGCAGTACTTC. It is translated as CASSPGLASYEQYF.

The chain has TRBV24-1 and TRBJ2-5, with 9 bases matching TRBD2. Trimming at V came to 1 base and at J to 3 bases, leaving 8 bases not matched to a gene. Germline CDR1 and CDR2: KGHDR and SFDVKD. The CDR3 totals 17 residues. The chain's CDR3 is CATSDFWSSGDEETQYF. The CDR3 region has the DNA TGTGCCACCAGTGATTTTTGGTCTAGCGGGGATGAAGAGACCCAGTACTTC.

With regard to this clone: This same CDR3 is encoded by further DNA sequences in the sample. The genes are TRBV18 and TRBJ1-1, with a tentative D call TRBD1 (6 bases). Between the trimmed V and J ends, which lost 3 bases and 4 bases, there was a span of 12 bases. The CDR3 length is 14 residues. Germline V gene lookup returns CDR1 KGHSH and CDR2 LQKENI. CDR3 loop: CASSPRQGSTEAFF. The CDR3 DNA reads TGTGCCAGCTCACCCCGTCAGGGGAGCACTGAAGCTTTCTTT.

V and J are TRBV9 and TRBJ2-3; 8 nucleotides align to TRBD1. CDR3 length equals 14 residues. The V gene's germline CDR1 is SGDLS and CDR2 YYNGEE. The V segment lost 3 bases and the J segment 6 bases; nucleotides outside the gene matches: 6. The CDR3 spells CASSADRVYDTQYF. The CDR3 region has the DNA TGTGCCAGCAGCGCGGACAGGGTTTATGATACGCAGTATTTT.

The rearrangement joins TRBV27 to TRBJ2-2; D gene ambiguous. Germline CDR1 MNHEY, CDR2 SMNVEV (reference sequence). This CDR3 spans 14 amino acids. Between the trimmed V and J ends, which lost 1 base and 4 bases, there was a span of 7 bases. In nucleotides, the CDR3 is TGTGCCAGCAGTTTATTAGCAGTCACCGGGGAGCTGTTTTTT. This encodes CASSLLAVTGELFF.

The chain joins TRBV10-3 to TRBJ2-3, with 15 bases that match TRBD2. This CDR3 region has 14 residues. CDR1 ENHRY and CDR2 SYGVKD come from the germline V gene. Losses at the gene ends were 10 bases for V and 6 bases for J; bases not matched to a gene: 5. The CDR3 here is CATRTSGGVDTQYF. DNA of the CDR3: TGTGCCACCAGGACTAGCGGGGGGGTGGATACGCAGTATTTT.

This chain joins TRBV7-9 and TRBJ1-1; 9 positions agree with TRBD1. CDR1 is SEHNR, CDR2 FQNEAQ, per germline (reference sequence). The CDR3 is made up of 13 amino acids. Losses at the gene ends were 5 bases for V and 7 bases for J; bases not matched to a gene: 5. Here the CDR3 reads CASSAGTGIEAFF. In DNA, the CDR3 is TGTGCCAGCAGCGCCGGGACAGGGATTGAAGCTTTCTTT.

CDR3 DNA: TGTGCCACCAGCACGCGGGTGACTGGAAACACCATATATTTT. Residues: CATSTRVTGNTIYF. The V call is TRBV15, the J call TRBJ1-3; the D is unclear. The germline V gene encodes CDR1 LNHNV and CDR2 YYDKDF (reference sequence). The V end was cut by 4 bases, the J end by 2 bases, with 9 bases between. This CDR3 is built from 14 residues.

This rearrangement joins TRBV19 to TRBJ2-2; a weak D match, TRBD1 (5 bases). Germline loops: CDR1 LNHDA, CDR2 SQIVND (reference sequence). This CDR3 is 13 amino acids long. Trimming removed 3 bases at V and 7 bases at J, with 9 bases between. For the CDR3, the DNA is TGTGCCAGTAGTATTCAGGGAATCGGGGAGCTGTTTTTT. This translates into CASSIQGIGELFF.

The chain has TRBV5-6 and TRBJ1-6; D is possibly TRBD1 (5 bases). Trimming shortened V by 4 bases and J by 8 bases, and 19 bases separated the two germline ends. From germline, CDR1 is SGHDT and CDR2 YYEEEE. The CDR3 spans 16 residues. The CDR3 nucleotides read TGTGCCAGCAGCCTGGGAGGGGCCGGGAGTTATTCACCCCTCCACTTT. This translates into CASSLGGAGSYSPLHF.

The chain carries TRBV10-2 and TRBJ2-7; 9 bases align to TRBD1. With V trimmed by 6 bases and J by 0 bases, 3 bases remained unmatched. The germline gives CDR1 WSHSY, CDR2 SAAADI. The CDR3 consists of 14 residues. In nucleotides, the CDR3 is TGCGCCAGCAGCGGGACAGGGAGCTCCTACGAGCAGTACGTC. The encoded protein is CASSGTGSSYEQYV.

In this sample, this clone turned up once. V is TRBV3-1 (or the pseudogene TRBV3-2) and J is TRBJ2-7; D is uncertain. The germline V and J ends were trimmed by 10 bases and 0 bases, with 13 bases remaining between them. Germline V lookup: CDR1 LGHDT, CDR2 YNNKEL (reference sequence). The CDR3 has 13 amino acids. The CDR3 DNA reads as TGTGCCACCTGCCAGGAGTGCTCCTACGAGCAGTACGTC. As protein: CATCQECSYEQYV.

This chain connects TRBV6-5 to TRBJ1-6; TRBD1 matches 8 bases. CDR1 and CDR2 from the germline V gene are MNHEY and SVGAGI. The CDR3 covers 16 residues. The V segment lost 2 bases and the J segment 10 bases; nucleotides outside the gene matches: 10. The CDR3 loop reads CASSYATTGGRSPLHF. CDR3 in DNA: TGTGCCAGCAGTTACGCCACCACAGGGGGGAGATCACCCCTCCACTTT.